The clone carrying this T cell receptor (beta chain) was counted many times. TCRdb independently ran MiXCR on the 5' RACE reads; one entry per CDR3 protein. The repertoire includes about 48,000 distinct CDR3 sequences, under 6% of them detected once, and roughly 11% sits in the top ten. CDR3 length equals 16 residues. Germline V gene sequence: CDR1 SGHTA, CDR2 FQGNSA. V dropped 5 bases and J dropped 2; count of bases not matched to a gene: 10. This entry is derived from a study of spatial heterogeneity in lung cancer. Time point denoted: sample taken at primary tumor resection. The source material was PBMCs, sampled at surgery. The receptor's source is a male donor with early-stage non-small cell lung cancer. This chain connects TRBV7-2 to TRBJ2-7, with TRBD2 matching 9 bases. CDR3 nucleotide sequence: TGTGCCAGCAGCCTCCACATCCAGCGGGGGGCCTACGAGCAGTACTTC. It translates to CASSLHIQRGAYEQYF.